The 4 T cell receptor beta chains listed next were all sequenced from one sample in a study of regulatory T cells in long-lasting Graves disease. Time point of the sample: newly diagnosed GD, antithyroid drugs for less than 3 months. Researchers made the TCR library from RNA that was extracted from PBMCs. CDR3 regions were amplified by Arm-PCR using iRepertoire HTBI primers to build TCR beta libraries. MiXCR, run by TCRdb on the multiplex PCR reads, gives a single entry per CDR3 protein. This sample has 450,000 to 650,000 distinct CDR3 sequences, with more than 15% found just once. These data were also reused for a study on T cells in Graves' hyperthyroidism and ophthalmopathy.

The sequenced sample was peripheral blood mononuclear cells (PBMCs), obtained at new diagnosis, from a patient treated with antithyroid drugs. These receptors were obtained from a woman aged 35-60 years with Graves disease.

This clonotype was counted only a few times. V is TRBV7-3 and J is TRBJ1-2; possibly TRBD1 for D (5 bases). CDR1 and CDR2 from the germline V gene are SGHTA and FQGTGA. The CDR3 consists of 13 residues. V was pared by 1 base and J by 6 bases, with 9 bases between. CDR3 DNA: TGTGCCAGCAGCTTAAGTAGGGGCGATGGCTACACCTTC. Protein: CASSLSRGDGYTF.

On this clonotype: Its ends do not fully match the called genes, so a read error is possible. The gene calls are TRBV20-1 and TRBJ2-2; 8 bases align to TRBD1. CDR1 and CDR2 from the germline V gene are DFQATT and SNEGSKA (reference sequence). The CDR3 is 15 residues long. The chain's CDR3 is CSALSRDRTTGELLF. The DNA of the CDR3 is TGCAGTGCCTTATCCCGGGACAGGACGACCGGGGAGCTGCTTTTT.

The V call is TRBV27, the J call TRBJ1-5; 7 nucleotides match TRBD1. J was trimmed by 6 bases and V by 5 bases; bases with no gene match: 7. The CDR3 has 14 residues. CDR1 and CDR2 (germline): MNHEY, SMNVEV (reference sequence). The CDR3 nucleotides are TGTGCCAGCAGTATTACAGGGGAGAGTCAGCCCCAGCATTTT. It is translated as CASSITGESQPQHF.

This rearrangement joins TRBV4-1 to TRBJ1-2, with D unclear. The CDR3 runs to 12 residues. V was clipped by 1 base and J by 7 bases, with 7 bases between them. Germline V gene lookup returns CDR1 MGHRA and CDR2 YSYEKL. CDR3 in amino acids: CASSQAGFGYTF. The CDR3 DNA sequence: TGCGCCAGCAGCCAAGCCGGGTTTGGCTACACCTTC.